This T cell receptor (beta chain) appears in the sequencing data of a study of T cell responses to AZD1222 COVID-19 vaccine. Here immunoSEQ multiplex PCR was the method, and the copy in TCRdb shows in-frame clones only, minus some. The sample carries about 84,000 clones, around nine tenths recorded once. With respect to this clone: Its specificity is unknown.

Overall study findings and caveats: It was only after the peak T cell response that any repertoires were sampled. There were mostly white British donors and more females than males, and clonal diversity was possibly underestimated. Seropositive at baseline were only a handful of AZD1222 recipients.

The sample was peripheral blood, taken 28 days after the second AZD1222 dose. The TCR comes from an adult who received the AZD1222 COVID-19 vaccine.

CDR3 coding DNA: TGTGCCAGCAGTGACTCCGTGAGCTACACCTTC. It codes for CASSDSVSYTF. The chain joins TRBV12-3 or TRBV12-4 to TRBJ1-2; the D is unclear. The CDR3 extends over 11 amino acids. Trimming took 5 bases from V and 9 from J, leaving 10 bases between them.